The source of this TCR beta chain is a study of blood T cell repertoires in COVID-19. The CDR3 is 14 amino acids. Trimming removed 8 bases from V and 1 base from J; junction bases left unmatched: 7. Looked up from germline, CDR1 is MNHEY and CDR2 is SVGAGI. The repertoire was sequenced with immunoSEQ multiplex PCR; TCRdb's copy has only in-frame clones and lacks some. The table records 250,000 to 300,000 clones, about 90% of them present only once. Individuals aged 18 to 89 years were recruited from about two dozen US areas. The sample was PBMCs or T cells enriched from blood (not recorded which). The clonotype comes from a woman aged 60 to 75 who had recovered from COVID-19. The chain links TRBV6-5 to TRBJ1-1, with 7 bases matching TRBD1. The CDR3 spells CASQDRTKNTEAFF. In DNA, the CDR3 is TGTGCCAGCCAGGACAGGACTAAGAACACTGAAGCTTTCTTT.